The 24 T cell receptor beta chains in this list originate from one sample, sequenced in a study of Graves' ophthalmopathy and Graves' hyperthyroidism. Beta-chain TCR CDR3 regions were amplified from RNA transcripts. Second-round multiplex PCR came after first-round RT-PCR with HTBI primers. A single record per CDR3 protein comes from TCRdb applying MiXCR to the multiplex PCR reads. The sample has about 660,000 distinct CDR3 sequences; about 38% are singletons. Sequenced material: peripheral blood. The receptor source for this set is an adult man with Graves' ophthalmopathy.

The CDR3 DNA sequence: TGTGCCAGCAGCATTAGTGGGGGGCGGAACACTGAAGCTTTCTTT. Translating gives CASSISGGRNTEAFF. The rearrangement uses TRBV9 and TRBJ1-1; weak D call: TRBD1 (6 bases). Trimming left V 4 bases short and J 1 base short, with 14 bases between. Germline CDR1 is SGDLS and CDR2 is YYNGEE. The CDR3 extends over 15 amino acids.

V usage is TRBV25-1 and J usage is TRBJ1-2; 9 positions agree with TRBD1. This CDR3 is built from 14 residues. Germline CDR1 MGHDK, CDR2 SYGVNS. The V and J ends lost 8 bases and 6 bases, in that order; junction bases with no gene match: 10. The CDR3 here is CASVGGTGSHGYTF. In DNA form, the CDR3 reads TGTGCCAGCGTTGGCGGGACAGGGTCCCATGGCTACACCTTC.

The chain employs TRBV7-9 and TRBJ2-2; 8 bases map to TRBD2. Trimming cost V 4 bases and J 6 bases; bases outside gene matches: 4. Germline CDR1 reads SEHNR; CDR2 reads FQNEAQ (reference sequence). This CDR3 comprises 14 residues. Here the CDR3 DNA reads TGTGCCAGCAGCTGGGGACTAGTCGCCGGGGAGCTGTTTTTT. Translating gives CASSWGLVAGELFF.

As for this clonotype: A single base separates this from a much larger clone, so it may be a read error. V and J are TRBV7-9 and TRBJ2-5; possibly TRBD2 for D (6 bases). Germline CDR1 reads SEHNR; CDR2 reads FQNEAQ (reference sequence). The CDR3 runs to 15 residues. CDR3 bases: TGTGCCAGCAGTTTCGCGCAGGGACTTCAAGGGACCCAGTACTTC. Translating it yields CASSFAQGLQGTQYF.

Remarks on this clonotype: This may arise from a read error, as a much more abundant clone is one base away. The chain employs TRBV5-4 and TRBJ1-2, with 7 bases matching TRBD1. J was trimmed by 8 bases and V by 6 bases; bases with no gene match: 13. The CDR3 is 14 residues long. In germline, CDR1 is SGHNT, CDR2 YYREEE (reference sequence). CDR3 in amino acids: CASNDSRQGRGYTF. The CDR3 DNA reads as TGTGCCAGCAACGACTCGCGACAGGGCAGGGGCTACACCTTC.

The sample holds many counts of this clonotype. This chain links TRBV24-1 with TRBJ1-5, with 9 positions matching TRBD1. The CDR3 sequence is 16 residues long. Germline loops: CDR1 KGHDR, CDR2 SFDVKD. Trimming at V came to 4 bases and at J to 3 bases, leaving 6 bases not matched to a gene. This CDR3 reads CATSESGTGHNQPQHF. CDR3 nucleotides: TGTGCCACCAGTGAATCCGGGACAGGGCACAATCAGCCCCAGCATTTT.

The CDR3: CASSESRVGFYGYTF. The CDR3 nucleotides read TGTGCCAGCAGTGAATCAAGGGTGGGGTTCTATGGCTACACCTTC. The chain is built from TRBV25-1 and TRBJ1-2; D unresolved. CDR1 MGHDK and CDR2 SYGVNS come from the germline V gene. The germline V and J ends were trimmed by 1 base and 4 bases, with 13 bases remaining between them. The CDR3 contains 15 residues.

The CDR3 bases are TGCAGTGCTAGCACGGGGACCGCAGGGACCCAGTACTTC. This encodes CSASTGTAGTQYF. The chain carries TRBV20-1 and TRBJ2-5, with D perhaps TRBD1 or TRBD2 (5 bases each). The ends were cut back, 3 bases at V and 7 bases at J, with 15 bases in the middle. Germline CDR1 reads DFQATT; CDR2 reads SNEGSKA (reference sequence). This CDR3 contains 13 residues.

This clonotype was seen repeatedly, ten times or more. The V and J genes are TRBV12-3 or TRBV12-4 and TRBJ1-1; 8 bases match TRBD1. The CDR3 is 12 amino acids. The V segment lost 1 base and the J segment 8 bases; nucleotides outside the gene matches: 0. The CDR3 DNA reads as TGTGCCAGCAGTTTAGGGGACAGGGAAGCTTTCTTT. This sequence encodes CASSLGDREAFF.

This clonotype showed up many times. The chain is built from TRBV2 and TRBJ1-5; D gene unclear. V was trimmed by 8 bases and J by 0 bases, leaving 14 bases between them. In germline, CDR1 is SNHLY, CDR2 FYNNEI. The CDR3 is 15 amino acids. Here the CDR3 DNA reads TGTGCCAGCGCCTCGATCGACCTTAGCAATCAGCCCCAGCATTTT. This translates into CASASIDLSNQPQHF.

There are many counts of this clonotype. This sequence joins TRBV19 and TRBJ2-6; D is perhaps TRBD1 or TRBD2 (5 bases each). The length of the CDR3 is 15 residues. The germline V gene has CDR1 LNHDA and CDR2 SQIVND (reference sequence). Trimming stripped 3 bases from V and 0 bases from J, with 6 bases between. CDR3 in amino acids: CASSIGASGANVLTF. CDR3 coding DNA: TGTGCCAGTAGTATCGGGGCCTCTGGGGCCAACGTCCTGACTTTC.

The table lists this clonotype with many counts. This rearrangement joins TRBV15 to TRBJ2-7; 9 nucleotides agree with TRBD1. The V and J ends lost 0 bases and 5 bases, in that order; junction bases with no gene match: 2. Per the germline V gene, CDR1 is LNHNV and CDR2 is YYDKDF (reference sequence). CDR3 length: 14 amino acids. CDR3 amino acids: CATSRDTGGHEQYF. CDR3 bases: TGTGCCACCAGCAGAGATACAGGGGGCCACGAGCAGTACTTC.

This clonotype was picked up many times. The chain combines TRBV5-1 with TRBJ2-7; tentatively, D is TRBD1 (5 bases). The CDR3 has 15 amino acids. The ends were cut back, 5 bases at V and 3 bases at J, with 18 bases in the middle. Germline V gives CDR1 SGHRS, CDR2 YFSETQ. The CDR3 nucleotides read TGCGCCAGCAGGGAAAACCAGGGTTCGATCTACGAGCAGTACTTC. This gives the protein CASRENQGSIYEQYF.

This clonotype was found many times. V is TRBV19 and J is TRBJ1-2; 9 bases fit TRBD1. CDR1 LNHDA and CDR2 SQIVND come from the germline V gene (reference sequence). This CDR3 is built from 15 residues. V shed 7 bases and J 4 bases; nucleotides not matched to a gene: 10. In DNA form, the CDR3 reads TGTGCCAGTAACTTCCGGACAGGGGAGGTCTATGGCTACACCTTC. As protein: CASNFRTGEVYGYTF.

J is TRBJ2-5 and V is TRBV12-3 or TRBV12-4, with 8 nucleotides matching TRBD1. The trim removed 7 bases at V and 3 bases at J, leaving 4 bases unmatched. There are 13 residues in the CDR3. The CDR3 sequence: CASTRDRKETQYF. DNA for the CDR3: TGTGCCAGCACCCGGGACAGGAAAGAGACCCAGTACTTC.

This clonotype was seen at least ten times. This chain's CDR3 is CASSVTGIAEAFF. CDR3 bases: TGTGCCAGCAGCGTAACGGGTATCGCTGAAGCTTTCTTT. The rearrangement links TRBV9 to TRBJ1-1; no firm D call. Germline loops: CDR1 SGDLS, CDR2 YYNGEE. This CDR3 has 13 residues. With 1 base removed from V and 6 bases from J, the gap between germline ends came to 10 bases.

This clonotype came up many times. The chain uses TRBV7-3 and TRBJ2-6; 8 bases are a match to TRBD1. The germline CDR1 and CDR2 sequences are SGHTA and FQGTGA. Trimming cost V 5 bases and J 2 bases; bases outside gene matches: 8. The CDR3 totals 17 residues. The CDR3 region is CASSPRTGITGANVLTF. Here the CDR3 DNA reads TGTGCCAGCAGCCCCAGGACAGGGATCACTGGGGCCAACGTCCTGACTTTC.

This clonotype was observed many times. This CDR3 reads CSATPGFTNEKLFF. In DNA, the CDR3 is TGCAGTGCTACCCCGGGATTCACTAATGAAAAACTGTTTTTT. The rearrangement links TRBV20-1 to TRBJ1-4; D is undetermined. This CDR3 contains 14 residues. V lost 4 bases and J lost 2, with 11 bases in between. In germline, CDR1 is DFQATT, CDR2 SNEGSKA (reference sequence).

The chain joins TRBV10-3 to TRBJ1-2, with TRBD1 matching over 8 bases. The V gene end was trimmed by 2 bases and the J gene end by 12 bases; junction bases not matched to a gene: 5. There are 12 residues in the CDR3. Per the germline V gene, CDR1 is ENHRY and CDR2 is SYGVKD. The CDR3 nucleotides are TGTGCCATCAGTGAGACTGACAGGGGCAACACCTTC. This translates into CAISETDRGNTF.

The V and J genes are TRBV29-1 and TRBJ2-5; either TRBD1 or TRBD2 may fit D (5 bases each). Trimming stripped 1 base from V and 2 bases from J, with 8 bases between. Looked up from germline, CDR1 is SQVTM and CDR2 is ANQGSEA. This CDR3 contains 13 residues. The CDR3 region is CSVEGGSQETQYF. The CDR3 region has the DNA TGCAGCGTTGAAGGGGGGTCACAAGAGACCCAGTACTTC.

This clonotype has only one observation. The V gene is TRBV4-1, the J gene TRBJ1-1; D is ambiguous. V was trimmed by 0 bases and J by 5 bases, leaving 10 bases between them. Germline V gene lookup returns CDR1 MGHRA and CDR2 YSYEKL. The CDR3 consists of 14 residues. CDR3 in amino acids: CASSQDEGLTEAFF. The CDR3 nucleotides read TGCGCCAGCAGCCAAGATGAAGGATTAACTGAAGCTTTCTTT.

This clonotype was observed at least ten times. This rearrangement joins TRBV10-3 to TRBJ1-4; weak D call: TRBD1 (6 bases). Germline CDR1 reads ENHRY; CDR2 reads SYGVKD. V lost 2 bases and J 5 bases, leaving 18 bases between the germline ends. The CDR3 loop spans 17 amino acids. The CDR3 coding sequence is TGTGCCATCAGTGAGGCACCTCTGACAGGACAGAATGAAAAACTGTTTTTT. It encodes CAISEAPLTGQNEKLFF.

This clonotype was recorded many times. V gene TRBV7-2 combines with J gene TRBJ2-5, with 10 bases identical to TRBD2. Losses at the gene ends were 2 bases for V and 7 bases for J; bases not matched to a gene: 7. The germline gives CDR1 SGHTA, CDR2 FQGNSA. The CDR3 length is 15 residues. The CDR3 region has the DNA TGTGCCAGCAGCTTATTCCTAGCGGGAGCAGGGACCCAGTACTTC. Protein sequence: CASSLFLAGAGTQYF. Full variable domain (missing parts from reference TRBV7-2 and TRBJ2-5): GAGVSQSPSNKVTEKGKDVELRCDPISGHTALYWYRQSLGQGLEFLIYFQGNSAPDKSGLPSDRFSAERTGGSVSTLTIQRTQQEDSAVYLCASSLFLAGAGTQYFGPGTRLLVL.

This clonotype ranks as medium-sized. V and J are TRBV19 and TRBJ2-6; 7 nucleotides line up with TRBD1. V shed 5 bases and J 1 base; nucleotides not matched to a gene: 2. There are 15 residues in the CDR3. Germline CDR1 reads LNHDA; CDR2 reads SQIVND (reference sequence). The CDR3: CASSGTASGANVLTF. CDR3 coding DNA: TGTGCCAGTAGTGGGACAGCTTCTGGGGCCAACGTCCTGACTTTC.